The present TCR beta chain was sequenced within a study of T cells after somatic rescue of genetic block. The CDR3 contains 10 residues. Germline V gives CDR1 DFQATT, CDR2 SNEGSKA (reference sequence). V was shortened by 7 bases and J by 9 bases, with 10 bases between the two germline ends. Clones were sequenced by immunoSEQ multiplex PCR, and TCRdb holds only the in-frame ones, with some missing. The repertoire includes roughly 65,000 clones, just under 95% of them detected once, and approximately 2.9% sits in the top ten. V usage is TRBV20-1 and J usage is TRBJ2-1; D gene ambiguous. This TCR came from a man aged 40-49 years. The sequencing input was peripheral blood mononuclear cells (PBMCs). This CDR3 reads CSVFDLEQFF. CDR3 coding DNA: TGCAGTGTTTTCGACCTTGAGCAGTTCTTC.